This record looks at one TCR beta chain sequence and its context. The sample contains more than one DNA sequence encoding this CDR3. Per the germline V gene, CDR1 is DFQATT and CDR2 is SNEGSKA (reference sequence). The CDR3 spans 11 residues. V was cut by 3 bases and J by 4 bases, with 4 bases left in between. This specimen belongs to a study of T cell changes during pregnancy in multiple sclerosis. Sequencing used immunoSEQ multiplex PCR; TCRdb keeps in-frame clones, though not all of them. The sample contains tens of thousands of clones, 88% of which appear only once. The chain uses TRBV20-1 and TRBJ1-3; D remains unclear. This clonotype was obtained from a female donor with multiple sclerosis, enrolled in a pregnancy study. The sample here was CD4+ T cells from peripheral blood mononuclear cells, taken before pregnancy. The CDR3 DNA is TGCAGTGCTAGGACAGGAAACACCATATATTTT. It yields the protein CSARTGNTIYF.